Below, 29 T cell receptor beta chains from the same sample are listed, as sequenced in a study of blood T cell repertoires in COVID-19 (TCRdb year 2020). To prepare the library, the immunoSEQ multiplex PCR assay was applied. TCRdb carries this immuneACCESS record with in-frame sequences only. Its versions omit some clonotypes, under half of them owing to an unresolved V gene in the studies checked, with the rest unexplained. Here the sample has 200,000 to 250,000 clones; approximately 90% occur a single time. 1.5% to 2% of the sample lies in the top ten. The sample comprised PBMCs or T cells enriched from blood (not recorded which). All receptors come from a woman between 18 and 29 years old who had recovered from COVID-19.

The CDR3 DNA reads TGTGCCAGCAGCTTGAGTACTTACGAGCAGTACTTC. Translated: CASSLSTYEQYF. The chain employs TRBV5-8 and TRBJ2-7; no firm D call. Germline V gene data show CDR1 as SGHTS and CDR2 as YDEGEE. The V end lost 1 base, the J end lost 4 bases, and 6 bases lay between the germline ends. CDR3 size: 12 residues.

V and J are TRBV13 and TRBJ2-5, with D possibly matching TRBD1 (5 bases). Trimming removed 3 bases from V and 3 bases from J, with 8 bases in between. Germline V gene sequence: CDR1 PRHDT, CDR2 FYEKMQ (reference sequence). The CDR3 covers 13 residues. CDR3 region: CASSLAGKETQYF. In nucleotides, the CDR3 is TGTGCCAGCAGCTTGGCAGGGAAAGAGACCCAGTACTTC.

V gene TRBV9 combines with J gene TRBJ1-6; 8 bases are shared with TRBD1. Losses at the gene ends were 4 bases for V and 8 bases for J; bases not matched to a gene: 5. This CDR3 is built from 14 residues. The germline CDR1 and CDR2 sequences are SGDLS and YYNGEE. In DNA, the CDR3 is TGTGCCAGCAGCACAGGACAGGGCGATTCACCCCTCCACTTT. Its translation: CASSTGQGDSPLHF.

The rearrangement uses TRBV7-2 and TRBJ2-1, with a possible D match to TRBD2 (6 bases). The CDR3 totals 16 residues. Deletions cut 5 bases from V and 5 bases from J, with 19 bases between. The germline CDR1 and CDR2 sequences are SGHTA and FQGNSA. For the CDR3, the DNA is TGTGCCAGCAGCCTACACCGTAGCGGAGGAAACAATGAGCAGTTCTTC. Its translation is CASSLHRSGGNNEQFF.

The chain is built from TRBV2 and TRBJ2-1; D perhaps matches TRBD1 (6 bases). CDR3 length: 14 amino acids. V was trimmed by 8 bases and J by 7 bases, leaving 18 bases between them. Germline CDR1 is SNHLY and CDR2 is FYNNEI. The CDR3 nucleotides read TGTGCCAGCTTTAACTATGTACAGGGTAATGAGCAGTTCTTC. It codes for CASFNYVQGNEQFF.

This clone was seen a handful of times. V and J are TRBV19 and TRBJ1-2; 7 nucleotides match TRBD1. Germline CDR1 reads LNHDA; CDR2 reads SQIVND (reference sequence). There are 14 residues in the CDR3. J gave up 2 bases and V 10 bases, and 10 bases lay outside the gene matches. The chain's CDR3 is CATSWTGANYGYTF. Here the CDR3 DNA reads TGTGCCACCTCTTGGACAGGAGCCAACTATGGCTACACCTTC.

The chain employs TRBV6-5 and TRBJ2-2; D not certain. CDR1 MNHEY and CDR2 SVGAGI come from the germline V gene. The V end was cut by 7 bases, the J end by 0 bases, with 9 bases between. The CDR3 covers 14 residues. CDR3 sequence reads: CASKRLPNTGELFF. CDR3 DNA: TGTGCCAGCAAGCGACTCCCGAACACCGGGGAGCTGTTTTTT.

J is TRBJ2-7 and V is TRBV5-1, with 13 bases that match TRBD2. V shed 0 bases and J 1 base; nucleotides not matched to a gene: 13. The CDR3 is 20 residues long. The germline CDR1 and CDR2 sequences are SGHRS and YFSETQ. CDR3 sequence reads: CASSLGGTSGTTTRSYEQYF. CDR3 nucleotide sequence: TGCGCCAGCAGCTTGGGGGGGACTAGCGGGACCACAACCCGTTCCTACGAGCAGTACTTC.

CDR3 sequence reads: CASSLGAASGGTDTQYF. In nucleotides, the CDR3 is TGTGCCAGCAGCTTAGGTGCAGCTTCGGGAGGCACAGATACGCAGTATTTT. This rearrangement joins TRBV7-3 to TRBJ2-3, with a tentative D call TRBD2 (6 bases). Trimming removed 2 bases from V and 1 base from J, with 16 bases in between. Germline-derived CDR1 and CDR2 are SGHTA and FQGTGA. CDR3 size: 17 residues.

The V and J genes are TRBV7-9 and TRBJ2-3, with 9 positions matching TRBD1. Germline trimming cut 5 bases from V and 1 base from J; bases unmatched to any gene: 7. Germline V CDR1 and CDR2: SEHNR, FQNEAQ (reference sequence). The CDR3 length is 16 residues. The CDR3 loop reads CASSIPQGAGTDTQYF. The CDR3 coding sequence is TGTGCCAGCAGCATACCACAGGGGGCAGGCACAGATACGCAGTATTTT.

The chain carries TRBV11-2 and TRBJ1-2; 7 positions match TRBD1. Germline CDR1 and CDR2: SGHAT and FQNNGV. The CDR3 spans 14 residues. Losses at the gene ends were 6 bases for V and 4 bases for J; bases not matched to a gene: 8. The CDR3 sequence is CASSPLDRVYGYTF. DNA for the CDR3: TGTGCCAGCAGTCCCTTAGACAGGGTCTATGGCTACACCTTC.

This rearrangement joins TRBV11-2 to TRBJ2-2, with no clear D. Germline V CDR1 and CDR2: SGHAT, FQNNGV. The CDR3 has 13 amino acids. V dropped 1 base and J dropped 5 bases, with 5 bases sitting between them. Written as DNA, the CDR3 is TGTGCCAGCAGCTTAGTTCTTACCGGGGAGCTGTTTTTT. It specifies CASSLVLTGELFF.

The chain recombines TRBV28 with TRBJ1-1; D is uncertain. V lost 6 bases and J 5 bases, leaving 13 bases between the germline ends. From germline, CDR1 is MDHEN and CDR2 SYDVKM. This CDR3 contains 13 residues. CDR3 DNA: TGTGCCAGCAGCTCGGGATCTCTGACTGAAGCTTTCTTT. It yields the protein CASSSGSLTEAFF.

The DNA for the CDR3 is TGTGCCAGTAGTAACCCCTCGGACAGGGTGAACACCATATATTTT. Protein sequence: CASSNPSDRVNTIYF. The rearrangement links TRBV19 to TRBJ1-3; 8 positions match TRBD1. Germline lookup yields CDR1 LNHDA and CDR2 SQIVND (reference sequence). Trimming removed 4 bases from V and 7 bases from J; junction bases left unmatched: 9. The CDR3 consists of 15 residues.

The rearrangement joins TRBV5-1 to TRBJ1-2; 7 bases line up with TRBD1. The germline V gene encodes CDR1 SGHRS and CDR2 YFSETQ. The CDR3 is 13 residues long. With V trimmed by 3 bases and J by 8 bases, 7 bases remained unmatched. The CDR3 reads CASSSQQGTGYTF. The CDR3 DNA follows: TGCGCCAGCAGCTCACAACAGGGGACCGGCTACACCTTC.

The J gene is TRBJ2-3, the V gene TRBV27; D possibly corresponds to TRBD2 (7 bases). V was trimmed by 7 bases and J by 2 bases, leaving 16 bases between them. The CDR3 is made up of 15 amino acids. Germline V lookup: CDR1 MNHEY, CDR2 SMNVEV (reference sequence). CDR3 sequence: CASIPWAGATDTQYF. As DNA, the CDR3 is TGTGCCAGCATCCCCTGGGCGGGGGCCACAGATACGCAGTATTTT.

This clone is a singleton in its sample. This chain connects TRBV2 to TRBJ1-2; maybe TRBD1 (6 bases). V lost 6 bases and J 2 bases, leaving 10 bases between the germline ends. The germline CDR1 and CDR2 sequences are SNHLY and FYNNEI. The CDR3 loop spans 13 amino acids. CDR3 residues: CASSGTPNYGYTF. CDR3 bases: TGTGCCAGCAGCGGGACACCAAACTATGGCTACACCTTC.

This chain connects TRBV6-1 to TRBJ2-2, with D possibly TRBD1 on 6 matching bases. Germline values: CDR1 MNHNS, CDR2 SASEGT. The CDR3 has 15 amino acids. Trimming took 5 bases from V and 2 from J, leaving 12 bases between them. CDR3 residues: CASSWAGVNTGELFF. CDR3 nucleotides: TGTGCCAGCAGTTGGGCAGGGGTAAACACCGGGGAGCTGTTTTTT.

The chain employs TRBV14 and TRBJ1-5; D call uncertain. The CDR3 has 13 amino acids. V lost 1 base and J lost 7, with 8 bases in between. CDR1 and CDR2 from the germline V gene are SGHDN and FVKESK. This chain's CDR3 is CASSQGAWQPQHF. The DNA of the CDR3 is TGTGCCAGCAGCCAAGGGGCGTGGCAGCCCCAGCATTTT.

This clone was found a few times. This sample includes further DNA sequences coding for the same CDR3. This chain joins TRBV6-5 and TRBJ1-2; D is ambiguous. The CDR3 has 12 amino acids. Germline V gene lookup returns CDR1 MNHEY and CDR2 SVGAGI. The germline V and J ends were trimmed by 6 bases and 2 bases, with 7 bases remaining between them. CDR3 in amino acids: CASSRSNYGYTF. The DNA for the CDR3 is TGTGCCAGCAGCAGATCAAACTATGGCTACACCTTC.

This clone was observed once. This chain uses TRBV10-3 with TRBJ1-2; 9 nucleotides line up with TRBD1. This CDR3 has 14 amino acids. V lost 4 bases, J lost 2 bases, and 2 bases stayed unmatched. Germline V gene data show CDR1 as ENHRY and CDR2 as SYGVKD. The CDR3 coding sequence is TGTGCCATCAGTGCCGGGACAGGGAACTATGGCTACACCTTC. Translation: CAISAGTGNYGYTF.

Only one count was recorded for this clone. The chain has TRBV11-3 and TRBJ2-2; 9 nucleotides agree with TRBD1. V shed 3 bases, J shed 4 bases, and the junction held 3 bases outside the gene matches. The CDR3 runs 15 residues. CDR1 is SGHNT, CDR2 YENEEA, per germline. CDR3 protein: CASSLGTGFTGELFF. Here the CDR3 DNA reads TGTGCCAGCAGCTTGGGGACAGGGTTCACCGGGGAGCTGTTTTTT.

This chain links TRBV10-3 with TRBJ2-7, with 13 bases that match TRBD2. After removal of 10 bases from V and 5 bases from J, the junction contained 5 bases not matched to a gene. Per the germline V gene, CDR1 is ENHRY and CDR2 is SYGVKD. The CDR3 is 13 amino acids. CDR3 nucleotide sequence: TGTGCCACCAGAGGGACTAGCGGGAACGAGCAGTACTTC. It encodes CATRGTSGNEQYF.

The rearrangement uses TRBV21-1 and TRBJ2-3; TRBD2, the table's D call, lacks a check against the DNA. TRBV21-1 is noted as a pseudogene. The CDR3 covers 17 residues. CDR3 in amino acids: CASSRGLAGLYRDTQYF. The CDR3 nucleotides read TGTGCCAGCAGCAGAGGACTAGCGGGGTTATATCGGGATACGCAGTATTTT.

This sequence joins TRBV18 and TRBJ1-3, with 7 bases that match TRBD1. The V gene end was trimmed by 3 bases and the J gene end by 3 bases; junction bases not matched to a gene: 5. CDR3 length: 15 amino acids. Germline CDR1 KGHSH, CDR2 LQKENI. CDR3 protein: CASSPTGNVGNTIYF. CDR3 DNA sequence: TGTGCCAGCTCACCGACAGGGAACGTTGGAAACACCATATATTTT.

CDR3: CASSQDLAGSSYNEQFF. The CDR3 region has the DNA TGTGCCAGCAGCCAAGATCTTGCCGGGAGCTCCTACAATGAGCAGTTCTTC. This chain joins TRBV4-2 and TRBJ2-1; weak D call: TRBD2 (6 bases). Germline-derived CDR1 and CDR2 are LGHNA and YNFKEQ. Trimming took 0 bases from V and 0 from J, leaving 12 bases between them. The CDR3 extends over 17 amino acids.

This rearrangement joins TRBV19 to TRBJ1-2; a possible D gene is TRBD1 (6 bases). Germline-derived CDR1 and CDR2 are LNHDA and SQIVND (reference sequence). V shed 5 bases and J shed 4 bases, with 8 bases lying between them. The CDR3 totals 12 residues. DNA of the CDR3: TGTGCCAGTAGTGAGACAGGCTATGGCTACACCTTC. It encodes CASSETGYGYTF. The variable domain in full, completed from reference TRBV19 and TRBJ1-2, reads DGGITQSPKYLFRKEGQNVTLSCEQNLNHDAMYWYRQDPGQGLRLIYYSQIVNDFQKGDIAEGYSVSREKKESFPLTVTSAQKNPTAFYLCASSETGYGYTFGSGTRLTVV.

The chain has TRBV4-2 and TRBJ1-1, with 10 nucleotides matching TRBD1. This CDR3 region has 12 residues. V lost 6 bases, J lost 5 bases, and 0 bases stayed unmatched. CDR1 is LGHNA and CDR2 is YNFKEQ in the germline V gene. CDR3 in DNA: TGTGCCAGCAGGGGACAGGGGACTGAAGCTTTCTTT. It yields the protein CASRGQGTEAFF.

The rearrangement uses TRBV15 and TRBJ1-2; D is unclear. CDR3 length: 14 amino acids. The germline V gene encodes CDR1 LNHNV and CDR2 YYDKDF (reference sequence). Trimming cost V 0 bases and J 4 bases, with 9 bases left between them. This CDR3 is CATSRDRAIYGYTF. The CDR3 bases are TGTGCCACCAGCAGAGATCGCGCTATCTATGGCTACACCTTC.